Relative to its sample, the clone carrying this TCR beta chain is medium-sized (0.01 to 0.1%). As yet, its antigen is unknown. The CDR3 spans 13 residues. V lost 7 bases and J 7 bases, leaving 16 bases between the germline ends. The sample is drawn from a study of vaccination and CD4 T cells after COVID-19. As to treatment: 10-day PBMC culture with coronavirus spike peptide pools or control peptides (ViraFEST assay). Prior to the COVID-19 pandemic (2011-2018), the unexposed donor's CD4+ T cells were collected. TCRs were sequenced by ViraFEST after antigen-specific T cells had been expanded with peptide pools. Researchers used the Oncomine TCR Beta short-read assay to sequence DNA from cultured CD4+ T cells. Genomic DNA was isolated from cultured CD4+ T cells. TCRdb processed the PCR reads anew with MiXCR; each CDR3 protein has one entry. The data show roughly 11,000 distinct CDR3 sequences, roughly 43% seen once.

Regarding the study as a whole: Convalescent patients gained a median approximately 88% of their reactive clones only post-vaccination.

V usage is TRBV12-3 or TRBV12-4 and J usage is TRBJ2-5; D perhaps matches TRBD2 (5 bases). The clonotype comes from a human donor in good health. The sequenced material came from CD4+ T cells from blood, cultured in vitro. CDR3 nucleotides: TGTGCCAGCATACCGCCCGGGGTTGGGACCCAGTACTTC. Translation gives CASIPPGVGTQYF.